The 15 T cell receptor beta chains presented below share a single source sample, sequenced in a study of T cells in Graves' hyperthyroidism and ophthalmopathy. RNA transcripts served as the template for amplifying TCR beta CDR3 regions. A set of HTBI primers served as the primers for a first-round RT-PCR of the TCR CDR3. TCRdb re-called the multiplex PCR reads through MiXCR, storing one row per CDR3 protein. This repertoire shows more than 300,000 distinct CDR3 sequences, about a sixth found once; its top ten account for around a third. The specimen sequenced was blood. All receptors come from a woman in her twenties or thirties with Graves' hyperthyroidism that later progressed to Graves' ophthalmopathy.

This clonotype came up many times. This rearrangement joins TRBV6-1 to TRBJ1-1, with D perhaps TRBD1 (6 bases). Germline V gene data show CDR1 as MNHNS and CDR2 as SASEGT. Trimming took off 6 bases at V and 2 bases at J, with 13 bases between the two ends. The CDR3 contains 14 residues. CDR3 bases: TGTGCCAGCAGGGTACAGGGTTACAACACTGAAGCTTTCTTT. This translates into CASRVQGYNTEAFF.

This clonotype came up a few times. The chain recombines TRBV19 with TRBJ2-5, with D perhaps TRBD1 (6 bases). Germline lookup yields CDR1 LNHDA and CDR2 SQIVND (reference sequence). Trimming pared 6 bases from V and 3 bases from J, leaving 20 bases between. CDR3 length: 16 residues. The CDR3 is CASSPIAGEQEETQYF. CDR3 in DNA: TGTGCCAGTAGCCCTATTGCAGGGGAACAAGAAGAGACCCAGTACTTC.

This sequence joins TRBV30 and TRBJ1-1; D may be TRBD1 (5 bases). Trimming pared 4 bases from V and 4 bases from J, leaving 19 bases between. The CDR3 spans 15 residues. Germline CDR1 and CDR2: GTSNPN and SVGIG (reference sequence). The CDR3 region has the DNA TGTGCCTGGATCCCCGGCCGGGGGGTTTTCACTGAAGCTTTCTTT. It codes for CAWIPGRGVFTEAFF.

At least ten counts were recorded for this clonotype. The CDR3 nucleotides are TGCGCCAGCAGCTTGTTGGGGGCTATGATGGACCATAGCACAGATACGCAGTATTTT. It specifies CASSLLGAMMDHSTDTQYF. This rearrangement joins TRBV5-1 to TRBJ2-3, with D possibly matching TRBD1 (6 bases). The V gene's germline CDR1 is SGHRS and CDR2 YFSETQ. The CDR3 runs 19 residues. V was clipped by 1 base and J by 0 bases, with 21 bases between them.

This clonotype has ten or more counts. The V gene is TRBV6-1, the J gene TRBJ2-7, with TRBD1 matching 7 bases. CDR1 is MNHNS, CDR2 SASEGT, per germline. V shed 4 bases and J 0 bases; nucleotides not matched to a gene: 6. The CDR3 is made up of 15 amino acids. The CDR3 DNA follows: TGTGCCAGCAGTGCGCGGGCAGGGGGCTCCTACGAGCAGTACTTC. Protein product: CASSARAGGSYEQYF.

This clonotype was observed a handful of times. This chain joins TRBV20-1 and TRBJ2-5, with a possible D match to TRBD2 (6 bases). The CDR3 extends over 17 amino acids. V gave up 0 bases and J gave up 0 bases, with 17 bases separating them. Germline V gene lookup returns CDR1 DFQATT and CDR2 SNEGSKA (reference sequence). The CDR3 DNA is TGCAGTGCTAGAGATTTTGGTATTGGACTAAACCAAGAGACCCAGTACTTC. It is translated as CSARDFGIGLNQETQYF.

J is TRBJ2-3 and V is TRBV12-3 or TRBV12-4; D possibly matches TRBD1 or TRBD2 (5 bases each). V lost 7 bases and J lost 2, with 16 bases in between. The CDR3 is 15 amino acids. The CDR3 spells CASTSTGHLTDTQYF. CDR3 DNA: TGTGCCAGCACCTCAACGGGGCACCTCACAGATACGCAGTATTTT.

J is TRBJ2-2 and V is TRBV18; no firm D call. The germline V and J ends were trimmed by 2 bases and 1 base, with 14 bases remaining between them. Looked up from germline, CDR1 is KGHSH and CDR2 is LQKENI. The CDR3 has 17 amino acids. The CDR3: CASSPKARWENTGELFF. The CDR3 coding sequence is TGTGCCAGCTCACCAAAGGCTCGATGGGAGAACACCGGGGAGCTGTTTTTT.

The sample holds many counts of this clonotype. The chain is built from TRBV29-1 and TRBJ2-1; the match to TRBD2 covers 12 bases. CDR1 SQVTM and CDR2 ANQGSEA come from the germline V gene. With V trimmed by 7 bases and J by 1 base, 8 bases remained unmatched. This CDR3 region has 16 residues. CDR3 coding DNA: TGCAGCGGGTCAGGGACTAGCGGGCTTTCCTACAATGAGCAGTTCTTC. Protein sequence: CSGSGTSGLSYNEQFF.

This clonotype showed up many times. The junction and the germline gene differ at one end; a read error may be behind it. The genes are TRBV7-2 and TRBJ2-1; the D is unclear. CDR1 and CDR2 (germline): SGHTA, FQGNSA. The CDR3 spans 15 residues. The CDR3 here is CASSLTPSPYDEQFF. The CDR3 bases are TGTGCCAGCAGCTTAACCCCTAGTCCCTACGATGAGCAGTTCTTC.

In this sample, this clonotype turned up many times. The rearrangement joins TRBV11-3 to TRBJ1-5; 7 positions match TRBD1. Germline trimming cut 5 bases from V and 2 bases from J; bases unmatched to any gene: 15. CDR1 is SGHNT and CDR2 is YENEEA in the germline V gene. The CDR3 covers 18 residues. The CDR3 DNA sequence: TGTGCCAGCAGCGTAAACTACTCCGGACAGGCGCGCAATCAGCCCCAGCATTTT. Amino acids: CASSVNYSGQARNQPQHF.

This clonotype was counted a few times. A read error may be the cause here, since a much bigger clone is one base away. The chain links TRBV2 to TRBJ2-2, with 13 bases aligning to TRBD2. The CDR3 has 15 amino acids. The germline gives CDR1 SNHLY, CDR2 FYNNEI. V lost 6 bases to trimming and J lost 8 bases; unmatched junction nucleotides: 6. The CDR3, as DNA: TGTGCCAGCAGGGTACTAGCGGGGGGGTTAGGGGAGCTGTTTTTT. Residues: CASRVLAGGLGELFF. The full variable domain, in which reference TRBV2 and TRBJ2-2 provide the parts outside the CDR3, is EPEVTQTPSHQVTQMGQEVILRCVPISNHLYFYWYRQILGQKVEFLVSFYNNEISEKSEIFDDQFSVERPDGSNFTLKIRSTKLEDSAMYFCASRVLAGGLGELFFGEGSRLTVL.

The chain is built from TRBV30 and TRBJ2-5, with TRBD2 matching over 8 bases. V lost 2 bases, J lost 5 bases, and 19 bases stayed unmatched. Germline CDR1 reads GTSNPN; CDR2 reads SVGIG (reference sequence). The CDR3 length is 18 residues. In nucleotides, the CDR3 is TGTGCCTGGAGTCCTACTCCGGGACTAGTCGGTTTCACGGAGACCCAGTACTTC. It is translated as CAWSPTPGLVGFTETQYF. The whole variable domain, remainder taken from reference TRBV30 and TRBJ2-5, is SQTIHQWPATLVQPVGSPLSLECTVEGTSNPNLYWYRQAAGRGLQLLFYSVGIGQISSEVPQNLSASRPQDRQFILSSKKLLLSDSGFYLCAWSPTPGLVGFTETQYFGPGTRLLVL.

This clonotype was seen repeatedly, ten times or more. This sequence joins TRBV7-9 and TRBJ1-1; D is ambiguous. The V and J ends lost 4 bases and 5 bases respectively, with 17 bases between them. The CDR3 has 15 residues. Germline V lookup: CDR1 SEHNR, CDR2 FQNEAQ (reference sequence). The CDR3 sequence is CASSSARGGLTEAFF. CDR3 in DNA: TGTGCCAGCAGCTCCGCCCGAGGAGGGTTAACTGAAGCTTTCTTT.

This clonotype came up many times. This rearrangement joins TRBV6-1 to TRBJ1-2; perhaps TRBD1 as D (5 bases). V was trimmed by 4 bases and J by 6 bases, leaving 12 bases between them. This CDR3 spans 13 amino acids. Germline V lookup: CDR1 MNHNS, CDR2 SASEGT. The CDR3 DNA follows: TGTGCCAGCAGTGGAGAGGGGAGGGATGGCTACACCTTC. Encoded protein: CASSGEGRDGYTF.